These 21 T cell receptor beta chains share one sample of origin, sequenced in a study of technical replicates of blood from a handful of donors. The assay was immunoSEQ multiplex PCR, and TCRdb's table has in-frame clones only and misses some. Here the sample spans 40,000 to 60,000 clones, roughly 84% being singletons. Material for sequencing was PBMCs. Receptors were obtained from a human donor in good health. Some clones in this sample may be carry-over from other donors' samples.

This chain uses TRBV5-1 with TRBJ2-7; 9 bases fit TRBD1. The CDR3 covers 16 residues. From germline, CDR1 is SGHRS and CDR2 YFSETQ. The ends lost 2 bases at V and 3 bases at J; junction bases unmatched: 9. The CDR3 sequence: CASSLSPGTGIYEQYF. CDR3 DNA: TGCGCCAGCAGCTTATCTCCCGGGACAGGGATCTACGAGCAGTACTTC.

This chain links TRBV18 with TRBJ2-3, with TRBD2 matching 10 bases. Per germline, CDR1 KGHSH and CDR2 LQKENI. The CDR3 covers 16 residues. Losses at the gene ends were 2 bases for V and 3 bases for J; bases not matched to a gene: 5. CDR3 bases: TGTGCCAGCTCACCAAGCGTAGCGGGGGGAACAGATACGCAGTATTTT. Translated, it gives CASSPSVAGGTDTQYF.

The chain couples TRBV4-1 to TRBJ2-7; TRBD2 matches at 7 bases. V shed 5 bases and J 3 bases; nucleotides not matched to a gene: 7. CDR3 length equals 14 residues. Germline loops: CDR1 MGHRA, CDR2 YSYEKL. CDR3 DNA: TGCGCCAGCAGCACCCCAGCGGGGAACTACGAGCAGTACTTC. Encoded protein: CASSTPAGNYEQYF.

CDR3 residues: CASSLGLVKDTQYF. Here the CDR3 DNA reads TGTGCCAGCAGCTTGGGACTAGTAAAAGATACGCAGTATTTT. J is TRBJ2-3 and V is TRBV11-1; 8 bases are a match to TRBD2. V was pared by 3 bases and J by 5 bases, with 4 bases of the junction left unmatched. Germline V gene data show CDR1 as SGHAT and CDR2 as FQDESV (reference sequence). The CDR3 spans 14 residues.

V usage is TRBV30 and J usage is TRBJ2-1, with 13 bases identical to TRBD2. The germline CDR1 and CDR2 sequences are GTSNPN and SVGIG (reference sequence). CDR3 length: 14 amino acids. With 3 bases clipped from V and 6 bases from J, the junction kept 2 bases outside the gene matches. The CDR3 loop reads CAWRLAGGFNEQFF. In DNA form, the CDR3 reads TGTGCCTGGAGACTAGCGGGAGGGTTCAATGAGCAGTTCTTC.

V gene TRBV5-6 combines with J gene TRBJ2-1; a possible D gene is TRBD1 (6 bases). Deletions cut 4 bases from V and 1 base from J, with 12 bases between. Germline assignment: CDR1 SGHDT and CDR2 YYEEEE. The CDR3 sequence is 15 residues long. This CDR3 reads CASSPQDRSYNEQFF. CDR3 DNA sequence: TGTGCCAGCAGCCCACAGGACAGATCCTACAATGAGCAGTTCTTC. Looking up the rest from reference TRBV5-6 and TRBJ2-1 gives the full variable domain: DAGVTQSPTHLIKTRGQQVTLRCSPKSGHDTVSWYQQALGQGPQFIFQYYEEEERQRGNFPDRFSGHQFPNYSSELNVNALLLGDSALYLCASSPQDRSYNEQFFGPGTRLTVL.

The J gene is TRBJ2-5, the V gene TRBV5-4, with a tentative D call TRBD1 (6 bases). Germline lookup yields CDR1 SGHNT and CDR2 YYREEE (reference sequence). The CDR3 spans 16 residues. V was trimmed by 0 bases and J by 5 bases, leaving 17 bases between them. The CDR3 loop is CASSLASQGKGETQYF. DNA of the CDR3: TGTGCCAGCAGCTTGGCCAGTCAGGGGAAGGGGGAGACCCAGTACTTC.

By share, this clone counts as large (0.1 to 1%). The genes are TRBV4-1 and TRBJ2-3; 10 positions match TRBD2. Per germline, CDR1 MGHRA and CDR2 YSYEKL. CDR3 size: 14 residues. Trimming removed 4 bases from V and 6 bases from J; junction bases left unmatched: 4. The DNA of the CDR3 is TGCGCCAGCAGCCCGCTAGCGGGGGAGGATACGCAGTATTTT. Protein sequence: CASSPLAGEDTQYF.

The rearrangement uses TRBV4-3 and TRBJ2-7, with TRBD2 matching over 12 bases. Germline assignment: CDR1 LGHNA and CDR2 YSLEER. The CDR3 is made up of 16 amino acids. The V segment lost 1 base and the J segment 4 bases; nucleotides outside the gene matches: 5. CDR3 bases: TGCGCCAGCAGCCAAGGGACTAGCGGGGTGAAGTACGAGCAGTACTTC. Residues: CASSQGTSGVKYEQYF.

The genes are TRBV10-3 and TRBJ1-1; D may be TRBD1 (5 bases). The CDR3 runs 13 residues. Looked up from germline, CDR1 is ENHRY and CDR2 is SYGVKD. Trimming stripped 11 bases from V and 8 bases from J, with 21 bases between. CDR3 protein: CAAGTSRAREAFF. CDR3 DNA: TGTGCCGCCGGAACCTCCAGGGCCAGGGAAGCTTTCTTT.

The rearrangement links TRBV5-1 to TRBJ2-3, with a weak D call TRBD2 (6 bases). Trimming took 0 bases from V and 5 from J, leaving 16 bases between them. The CDR3 sequence is 16 residues long. CDR1 SGHRS and CDR2 YFSETQ come from the germline V gene. CDR3 sequence (DNA): TGCGCCAGCAGCTTGGCTTCGGCCCTGCGGGGAGATACGCAGTATTTT. Translated, it gives CASSLASALRGDTQYF.

A few counts support this clone. This chain connects TRBV5-4 to TRBJ2-7, with 10 nucleotides matching TRBD2. The J segment lost 0 bases and the V segment lost 5 bases, leaving 11 bases of the junction unmatched. The CDR3 is made up of 17 amino acids. In germline, CDR1 is SGHNT, CDR2 YYREEE (reference sequence). The CDR3 sequence: CASSSRPGLAASYEQYF. The CDR3 nucleotides are TGTGCCAGCAGTTCCCGACCCGGACTAGCGGCCTCCTACGAGCAGTACTTC.

The rearrangement uses TRBV11-2 and TRBJ1-3; possible D gene TRBD1, 5 bases. Germline-derived CDR1 and CDR2 are SGHAT and FQNNGV. The CDR3 loop spans 13 amino acids. The V gene lost 0 bases and the J gene lost 16 bases, with 16 bases spanning the gap. CDR3: CASSLETVSPPYF. The CDR3 coding sequence is TGTGCCAGCAGCTTAGAGACAGTATCTCCCCCTTATTTT.

By its share, this clone is large. The chain has TRBV27 and TRBJ2-2; TRBD1 aligns across 8 bases. This CDR3 contains 16 residues. The germline gives CDR1 MNHEY, CDR2 SMNVEV (reference sequence). V dropped 5 bases and J dropped 9; count of bases not matched to a gene: 14. CDR3 sequence (DNA): TGTGCCAGCAGTCCGAAAACAGGGGGACGCGCCCGGGAGCTGTTTTTT. Encoded protein: CASSPKTGGRARELFF.

The rearrangement links TRBV19 to TRBJ1-2, with D unresolved. Trimming stripped 4 bases from V and 1 base from J, with 4 bases between. The CDR3 extends over 12 amino acids. Per the germline V gene, CDR1 is LNHDA and CDR2 is SQIVND (reference sequence). Here the CDR3 DNA reads TGTGCCAGTAGTACAGTTAACTATGGCTACACCTTC. This translates into CASSTVNYGYTF.

The V call is TRBV7-3, the J call TRBJ2-1; possibly TRBD2 for D (6 bases). The V and J ends lost 5 bases and 7 bases respectively, with 21 bases between them. Per germline, CDR1 SGHTA and CDR2 FQGTGA. The CDR3 runs 16 residues. The CDR3, as DNA: TGTGCCAGCAGCCTAGGGGTTTGGGGGGTGGAAAATGAGCAGTTCTTC. Its translation: CASSLGVWGVENEQFF. The whole variable domain, filled in from reference TRBV7-3 and TRBJ2-1, reads GAGVSQTPSNKVTEKGKYVELRCDPISGHTALYWYRQSLGQGPEFLIYFQGTGAADDSGLPNDRFFAVRPEGSVSTLKIQRTERGDSAVYLCASSLGVWGVENEQFFGPGTRLTVL.

The V gene is TRBV4-2, the J gene TRBJ1-4; TRBD1 might be the D (6 bases). CDR3 length: 17 amino acids. Trimming cost V 4 bases and J 2 bases, with 17 bases left between them. Germline assignment: CDR1 LGHNA and CDR2 YNFKEQ. The CDR3 loop is CASSPHGGPSTNEKLFF. The DNA for the CDR3 is TGTGCCAGCAGCCCTCACGGGGGGCCATCTACTAATGAAAAACTGTTTTTT.

The genes are TRBV30 and TRBJ2-3; 8 bases agree with TRBD2. The CDR3 has 15 residues. The germline CDR1 and CDR2 sequences are GTSNPN and SVGIG (reference sequence). J gave up 2 bases and V 0 bases, and 4 bases lay outside the gene matches. CDR3 coding DNA: TGTGCCTGGAGTGTACAAGCGGGAGTCACAGATACGCAGTATTTT. Residues: CAWSVQAGVTDTQYF.

The chain joins TRBV11-2 to TRBJ2-7, with 7 bases aligning to TRBD1. V lost 4 bases and J lost 4; bases outside the gene matches: 10. Germline CDR1 is SGHAT and CDR2 is FQNNGV. This CDR3 comprises 15 residues. This CDR3 is CASSSFDREPYEQYF. The CDR3 DNA reads as TGTGCCAGCAGCTCGTTTGACAGGGAACCTTACGAGCAGTACTTC.

This clone was found once. The gene calls are TRBV9 and TRBJ1-2; the D gene is possibly TRBD1 (6 bases). Germline V gene data show CDR1 as SGDLS and CDR2 as YYNGEE. Trimming stripped 1 base from V and 9 bases from J, with 7 bases between. This CDR3 spans 11 amino acids. The CDR3 coding sequence is TGTGCCAGCAGCGTACAGGGGCGCTACACCTTC. Residues: CASSVQGRYTF.

The chain employs TRBV6-1 and TRBJ2-3; TRBD2 matches at 10 bases. This CDR3 comprises 16 residues. After removal of 4 bases from V and 4 bases from J, the junction contained 8 bases not matched to a gene. Germline-derived CDR1 and CDR2 are MNHNS and SASEGT. The CDR3 sequence is CASSVERGGAADTQYF. DNA for the CDR3: TGTGCCAGCAGTGTCGAGCGGGGGGGCGCCGCAGATACGCAGTATTTT.